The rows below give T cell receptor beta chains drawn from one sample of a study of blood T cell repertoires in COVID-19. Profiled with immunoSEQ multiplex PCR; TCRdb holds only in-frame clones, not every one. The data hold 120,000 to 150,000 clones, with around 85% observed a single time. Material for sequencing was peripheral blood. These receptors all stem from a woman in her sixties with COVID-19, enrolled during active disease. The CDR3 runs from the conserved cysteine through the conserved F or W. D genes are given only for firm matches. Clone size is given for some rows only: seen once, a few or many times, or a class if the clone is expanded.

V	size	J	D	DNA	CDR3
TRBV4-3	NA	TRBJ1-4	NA	TGCGCCAGCAGCCAAGATACCAGGGTGGCGGATGAAAAACTGTTTTTT	CASSQDTRVADEKLFF
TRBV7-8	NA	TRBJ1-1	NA	TGTGCCAGCAGCGATAAGGAGGGAACCACTGAAGCTTTCTTT	CASSDKEGTTEAFF
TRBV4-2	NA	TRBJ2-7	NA	TGTGCCAGCAGCCATGGCGGGAACGTAGAGCAGTACTTC	CASSHGGNVEQYF
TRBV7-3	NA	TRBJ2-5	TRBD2	TGTGCCAGCACCCTGGGCGGGGGGGTTGGAGAGACCCAGTACTTC	CASTLGGGVGETQYF
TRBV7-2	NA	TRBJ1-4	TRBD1	TGTGCCAGCAGCTTAGTCAATTTGAAGGGACAGTTTAATGAAAAACTGTTTTTT	CASSLVNLKGQFNEKLFF
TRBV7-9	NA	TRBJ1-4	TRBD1	TGTGCCAGCAGCCACCCGAGGACAGGGAGAGCAACTAATGAAAAACTGTTTTTT	CASSHPRTGRATNEKLFF
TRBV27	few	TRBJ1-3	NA	TGTGCCAGCAGTTTATCGGATCGAACAGACACCATATATTTT	CASSLSDRTDTIYF
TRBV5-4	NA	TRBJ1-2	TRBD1	TGTGCCAGCAGCGGACAGGGCGGGTATGGCTACACCTTC	CASSGQGGYGYTF
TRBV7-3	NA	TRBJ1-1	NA	TGTGCCAGCAGCTTAACACAGGGGAACACTGAAGCTTTCTTT	CASSLTQGNTEAFF
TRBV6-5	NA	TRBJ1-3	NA	TGTGCCGTCACACAATCCTCCCTTGGAAACACCATATATTTT	CAVTQSSLGNTIYF
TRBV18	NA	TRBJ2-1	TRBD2	TGTGCCAGCTCACTCCGGGACTACGGGTACAATGAGCAGTTCTTC	CASSLRDYGYNEQFF
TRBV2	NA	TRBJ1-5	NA	TGTGCCAGCAGTGAGAGTTATAATCAGCCCCAGCATTTT	CASSESYNQPQHF
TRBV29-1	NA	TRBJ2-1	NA	TGCAGCGTTTCGCCCCCTGACAGGAACAATGAGCAGTTCTTC	CSVSPPDRNNEQFF
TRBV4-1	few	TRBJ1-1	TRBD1	TGCGCCAGCAGATCCGGGACAGGGGGTTCTCGGGCCACTGAAGCTTTCTTT	CASRSGTGGSRATEAFF
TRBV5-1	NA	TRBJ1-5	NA	TGCGCCAGCAGCTCCCTGGGCGGGGAGAGCCAGCCCCAGCATTTT	CASSSLGGESQPQHF
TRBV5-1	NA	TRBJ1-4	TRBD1	TGCGCCAGCAGCCTTCGGACAGGGGGCCGAGACGAAAAACTGTTTTTT	CASSLRTGGRDEKLFF
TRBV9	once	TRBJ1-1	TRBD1	TGTGCCAGCAGCGTAGATGGGACAGGGAACCCCTCAGCTTTCTTT	CASSVDGTGNPSAFF
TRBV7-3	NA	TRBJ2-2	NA	TGTGCCAGCAGCTTACAGGGGAGTATAAACACCGGGGAGCTGTTTTTT	CASSLQGSINTGELFF
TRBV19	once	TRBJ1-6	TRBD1	TGTGCCAGTAGTATGGGACAGTATAATTCACCCCTCCACTTT	CASSMGQYNSPLHF
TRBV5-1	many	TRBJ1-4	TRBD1	TGCGCCAGCAGCTCTGGACAGGGTGATGGGAGTGAAAAACTGTTTTTT	CASSSGQGDGSEKLFF
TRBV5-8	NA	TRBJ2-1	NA	TGTGCCAGCAGCTTGACAGGCATCTCCTACAATGAGCAGTTCTTC	CASSLTGISYNEQFF
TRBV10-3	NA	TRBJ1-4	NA	TGTGCCATCAGTCCTTCAGGGGCGAATGAAAAACTGTTTTTT	CAISPSGANEKLFF
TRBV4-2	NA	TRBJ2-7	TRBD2	TGTGCCAGCAGCCAAGGGACTAGCGAAATCTCCTACGAGCAGTACTTC	CASSQGTSEISYEQYF
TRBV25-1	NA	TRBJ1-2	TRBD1	TGTGCCAGCAGCCGCGGACAGGGTAACTATGGCTACACCTTC	CASSRGQGNYGYTF
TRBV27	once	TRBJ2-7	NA	TGTGCCAGCAGTTTATCTATTCGTCGGTCCACCGAGTCCTACGAGCAGTACTTC	CASSLSIRRSTESYEQYF
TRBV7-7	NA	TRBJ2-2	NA	TGTGCCAGCAGCCCTAGGACTGTTCTGAACACCGGGGAGCTGTTTTTT	CASSPRTVLNTGELFF
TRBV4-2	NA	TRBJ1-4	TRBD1	TGTGCCAGCAGCCAATCTGACAGGGATAATGAAAAACTGTTTTTT	CASSQSDRDNEKLFF
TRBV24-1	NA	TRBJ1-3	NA	TGTGCCACCAGTGATTTGATGTCCCTAAGAGACACCATATATTTT	CATSDLMSLRDTIYF
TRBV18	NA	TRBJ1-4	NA	TGTGCCAGCTCACCCGGCATCGCGGAGGAAAAACTGTTTTTT	CASSPGIAEEKLFF
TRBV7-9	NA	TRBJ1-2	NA	TGTGCCAGCAACCTCGGGGGGACACCCTATGGCTACACCTTC	CASNLGGTPYGYTF
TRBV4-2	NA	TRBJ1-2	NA	TGTGCCAGCAGCCCAGGGCCTAACTATGGCTACACCTTC	CASSPGPNYGYTF
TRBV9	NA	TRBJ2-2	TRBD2	TGTGCCAGCAGCGCCCACGGATCCGGGACTAGCGGGGGGGCCGGGGAGCTGTTTTTT	CASSAHGSGTSGGAGELFF
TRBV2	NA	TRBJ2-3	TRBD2	TGTGCCAGCAACGAGCTGCGGGGGGCCACAGATACGCAGTATTTT	CASNELRGATDTQYF
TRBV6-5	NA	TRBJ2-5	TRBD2	TGTGCCAGCACAGCGGGGGGGCTTCAGGCCCAGTACTTC	CASTAGGLQAQYF
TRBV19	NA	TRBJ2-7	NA	TGTGCCAGTAGTATCTCGCTCGTGGCGGGGAGTAACGAGCAGTACTTC	CASSISLVAGSNEQYF
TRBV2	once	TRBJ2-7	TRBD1	TGTGCCACCGGACAGGGCTCCTACGAGCAGTACTTC	CATGQGSYEQYF
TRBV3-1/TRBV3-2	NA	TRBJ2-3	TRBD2	TGTGCCAGCAGCTCCAGACTAGCGGGGGGGGATACGCAGTATTTT	CASSSRLAGGDTQYF
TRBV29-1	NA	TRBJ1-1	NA	TGCAGCGTTGGCTTAAGGGGCTATAGGAACACTGAAGCTTTCTTT	CSVGLRGYRNTEAFF
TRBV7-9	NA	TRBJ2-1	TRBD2	TGTGCCAGCAGCTTAGGGGAGGGGCTGCGCGTCTTCTTC	CASSLGEGLRVFF
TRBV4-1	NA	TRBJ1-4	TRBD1	TGCGCCAGCAGCCAAGATTTCTTGCAACAGGGGATGGTTAGTGAAAAACTGTTTTTT	CASSQDFLQQGMVSEKLFF
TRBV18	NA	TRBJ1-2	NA	TGTGCCAGCTCACTAACAGGGTCGGACTATGGCTACACCTTC	CASSLTGSDYGYTF
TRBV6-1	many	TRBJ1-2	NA	TGTGCCAGCAGTGAATCGGGGGGCGTGTCGGGTGGCTACACCTTC	CASSESGGVSGGYTF
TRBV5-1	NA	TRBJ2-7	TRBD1	TGCGCCAGCAGCTTGGGGGACAGGGGTACCCTCTCCTACGAGCAGTACTTC	CASSLGDRGTLSYEQYF
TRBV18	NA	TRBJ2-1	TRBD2	TGTGCCAGCTCACGCCCAGCGGGGGCCCCAAGCTCCTACAATGAGCAGTTCTTC	CASSRPAGAPSSYNEQFF
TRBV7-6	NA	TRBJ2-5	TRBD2	TGTGCCAGCAGCTCTAGCGGTCTTCAAGAGACCCAGTACTTC	CASSSSGLQETQYF
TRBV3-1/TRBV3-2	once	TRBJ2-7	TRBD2	TGTGCCAGCAGCCCTGGGGCGGGGGGCTCCTACGAGCAGTACTTC	CASSPGAGGSYEQYF
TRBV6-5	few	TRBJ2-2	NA	TGTGCCAGCATTTTAGGAGGGGTTAACACCGGGGAGCTGTTTTTT	CASILGGVNTGELFF
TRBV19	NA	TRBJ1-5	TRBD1	TGTGCCAGTAGTATAGATCAAGCTACAGGGGGCAATCAGCCCCAGCATTTT	CASSIDQATGGNQPQHF
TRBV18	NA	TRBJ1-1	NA	TGTGCCAGCTCACCAAGGGGGGGCGACACTGAAGCTTTCTTT	CASSPRGGDTEAFF
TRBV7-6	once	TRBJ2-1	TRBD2	TGTGCCAGCAGCTTAGGGACTAGCGGGGGGGTAGGAAAGAATGAGCAGTTCTTC	CASSLGTSGGVGKNEQFF